The rows below give T cell receptor beta chains drawn from one sample of a study of CD8 T cells in ankylosing spondylitis. TCRdb used MiXCR to reprocess the 5' RACE reads, holding one entry per CDR3 protein. The sample contains 650,000 to 800,000 distinct CDR3 sequences, roughly 19% of which appear only once. Input material: blood, either unsorted or a sorted T cell fraction (not recorded which). These receptors were collected from a male donor with ankylosing spondylitis. Both conserved end residues are part of each CDR3.

j_call: TRBJ2-7; v_call: TRBV20-1; cdr3_aa: CSARGSGDHEQYF
j_call: TRBJ2-5; v_call: TRBV20-1; cdr3_aa: CSASTVRGRTQYF
j_call: TRBJ1-5; v_call: TRBV28; cdr3_aa: CASSLPLQPQHF
j_call: TRBJ2-4; v_call: TRBV2; cdr3_aa: CASRTLAKNIQYF
j_call: TRBJ2-7; v_call: TRBV29-1; cdr3_aa: CSVEGTGQRPYEQYF
j_call: TRBJ2-5; v_call: TRBV7-3; cdr3_aa: CASTRTSGGAQETQYF
j_call: TRBJ2-5; v_call: TRBV20-1; cdr3_aa: CSARDQSGYGETQYF
j_call: TRBJ1-2; v_call: TRBV12-3/TRBV12-4; cdr3_aa: CASTRGPRDYYGYTF
j_call: TRBJ1-5; v_call: TRBV12-3/TRBV12-4; cdr3_aa: CASSEHLGQANQPQHF
j_call: TRBJ2-7; v_call: TRBV20-1; cdr3_aa: CSARQRPASYEQYF
j_call: TRBJ1-1; v_call: TRBV7-7; cdr3_aa: CASGPLNTEAFF
j_call: TRBJ2-2; v_call: TRBV12-3/TRBV12-4; cdr3_aa: CASSRRGQGITGELFF
j_call: TRBJ2-7; v_call: TRBV24-1; cdr3_aa: CATQGQGPSYEQYF
j_call: TRBJ2-1; v_call: TRBV30; cdr3_aa: CALVTHTGTTQFF
j_call: TRBJ2-1; v_call: TRBV7-9; cdr3_aa: CASRRDITRPNEQFF
j_call: TRBJ2-1; v_call: TRBV7-9; cdr3_aa: CASSPTPLAGAYNEQFF
j_call: TRBJ1-2; v_call: TRBV5-1; cdr3_aa: CASTRESGALYGYTF
j_call: TRBJ2-5; v_call: TRBV3-1; cdr3_aa: CASSQSMTLQTQYF
j_call: TRBJ2-7; v_call: TRBV18; cdr3_aa: CASSQDRTLSYEQYF
j_call: TRBJ2-7; v_call: TRBV29-1; cdr3_aa: CSGGTNSYEQYF
j_call: TRBJ2-7; v_call: TRBV25-1; cdr3_aa: CASSARQDEQYF
j_call: TRBJ2-2; v_call: TRBV5-5; cdr3_aa: CASSFLLTGELFF
j_call: TRBJ2-3; v_call: TRBV6-2/TRBV6-3; cdr3_aa: CASTPLRGQHANTQYF
j_call: TRBJ2-3; v_call: TRBV20-1; cdr3_aa: CSASSGTSKDTQYF
j_call: TRBJ1-2; v_call: TRBV20-1; cdr3_aa: CSATEPRTYGYTF
j_call: TRBJ2-7; v_call: TRBV20-1; cdr3_aa: CSARLRGEQYF
j_call: TRBJ2-1; v_call: TRBV7-3; cdr3_aa: CASSSAPGYNEQFF
j_call: TRBJ1-2; v_call: TRBV4-3; cdr3_aa: CASSHATVPGTGWLGYTF
j_call: TRBJ2-1; v_call: TRBV12-3/TRBV12-4; cdr3_aa: CASSAGVSYNEQFF
j_call: TRBJ2-1; v_call: TRBV5-6; cdr3_aa: CASSSGTSGRYSNEQFF
j_call: TRBJ1-6; v_call: TRBV5-1; cdr3_aa: CASSLGVTYNSPLHF
j_call: TRBJ2-1; v_call: TRBV6-1; cdr3_aa: CASSQPGTSYNEQFF
j_call: TRBJ2-5; v_call: TRBV20-1; cdr3_aa: CSVTKTGGGQETQYF
j_call: TRBJ2-7; v_call: TRBV18; cdr3_aa: CASSPPDLTYEQYF
j_call: TRBJ2-7; v_call: TRBV29-1; cdr3_aa: CSVASPGQSYEQYF
j_call: TRBJ2-1; v_call: TRBV7-2; cdr3_aa: CASSLVGWVEQFF
j_call: TRBJ1-1; v_call: TRBV12-3/TRBV12-4; cdr3_aa: CASSSGGVEAFF
j_call: TRBJ2-7; v_call: TRBV7-8; cdr3_aa: CASSWGGTSFYEQYF
j_call: TRBJ1-2; v_call: TRBV2; cdr3_aa: CASSEAGQGGAF
j_call: TRBJ2-7; v_call: TRBV28; cdr3_aa: CASSSPGLAGVGSEQYF
j_call: TRBJ2-2; v_call: TRBV4-3; cdr3_aa: CASSQDEPAGAGELFF
j_call: TRBJ2-3; v_call: TRBV11-1; cdr3_aa: CASSDGLAGAYVTDTQYF